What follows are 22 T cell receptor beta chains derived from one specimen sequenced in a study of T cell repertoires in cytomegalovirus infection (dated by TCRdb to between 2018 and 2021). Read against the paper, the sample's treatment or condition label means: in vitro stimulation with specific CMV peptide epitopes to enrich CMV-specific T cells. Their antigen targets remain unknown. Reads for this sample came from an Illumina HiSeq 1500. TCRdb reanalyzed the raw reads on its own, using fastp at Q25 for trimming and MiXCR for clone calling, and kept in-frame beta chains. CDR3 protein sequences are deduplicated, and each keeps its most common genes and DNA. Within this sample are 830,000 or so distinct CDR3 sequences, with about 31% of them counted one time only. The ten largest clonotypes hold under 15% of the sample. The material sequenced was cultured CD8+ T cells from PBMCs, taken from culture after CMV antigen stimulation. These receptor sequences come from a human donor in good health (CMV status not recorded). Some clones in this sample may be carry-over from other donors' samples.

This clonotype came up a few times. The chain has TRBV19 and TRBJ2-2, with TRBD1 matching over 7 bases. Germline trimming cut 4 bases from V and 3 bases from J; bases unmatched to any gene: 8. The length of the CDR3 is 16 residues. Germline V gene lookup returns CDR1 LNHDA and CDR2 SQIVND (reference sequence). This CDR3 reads CASSRDRVRDTGELFF. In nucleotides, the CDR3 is TGTGCCAGTAGTAGAGACAGGGTTCGCGACACCGGGGAGCTGTTTTTT.

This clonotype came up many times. As DNA, the CDR3 is TGTGCCAGTTCCGACAGGGGACGGGGCTACACCTTC. It specifies CASSDRGRGYTF. The chain combines TRBV5-6 with TRBJ1-2, with TRBD1 matching 8 bases. V shed 8 bases, J shed 8 bases, and the junction held 8 bases outside the gene matches. This CDR3 is built from 12 residues. Germline V gives CDR1 SGHDT, CDR2 YYEEEE.

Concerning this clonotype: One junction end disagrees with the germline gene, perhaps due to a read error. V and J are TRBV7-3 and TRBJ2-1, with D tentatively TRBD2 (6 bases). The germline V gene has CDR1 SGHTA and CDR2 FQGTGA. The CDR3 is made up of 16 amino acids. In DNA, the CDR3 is TGTGCCAACAGCCCCCACGGGAGCGGGCGGAACAATGAGCAGTTCTTC. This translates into CANSPHGSGRNNEQFF.

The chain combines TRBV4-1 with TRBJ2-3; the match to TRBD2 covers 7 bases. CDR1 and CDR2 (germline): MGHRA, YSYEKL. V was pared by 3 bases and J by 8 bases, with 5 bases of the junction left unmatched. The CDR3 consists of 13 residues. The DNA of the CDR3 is TGCGCCAGCAGCCAGGTTAGCGGGCTTACGCAGTATTTT. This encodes CASSQVSGLTQYF.

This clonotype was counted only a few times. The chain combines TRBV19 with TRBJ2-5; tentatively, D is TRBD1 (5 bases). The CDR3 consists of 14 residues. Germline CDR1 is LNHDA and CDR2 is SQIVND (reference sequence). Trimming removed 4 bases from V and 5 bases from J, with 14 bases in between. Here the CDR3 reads CASSRKGIFETQYF. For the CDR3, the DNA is TGTGCCAGTAGTAGAAAGGGGATTTTTGAGACCCAGTACTTC. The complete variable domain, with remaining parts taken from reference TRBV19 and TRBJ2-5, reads DGGITQSPKYLFRKEGQNVTLSCEQNLNHDAMYWYRQDPGQGLRLIYYSQIVNDFQKGDIAEGYSVSREKKESFPLTVTSAQKNPTAFYLCASSRKGIFETQYFGPGTRLLVL.

This chain's CDR3 is CASSEWAGMKNIQYF. CDR3 coding DNA: TGCGCCAGCAGTGAGTGGGCCGGAATGAAAAACATTCAGTACTTC. V usage is TRBV10-2 and J usage is TRBJ2-4, with D uncertain. This CDR3 spans 15 amino acids. The germline V gene encodes CDR1 WSHSY and CDR2 SAAADI. V lost 1 base and J 4 bases, leaving 11 bases between the germline ends.

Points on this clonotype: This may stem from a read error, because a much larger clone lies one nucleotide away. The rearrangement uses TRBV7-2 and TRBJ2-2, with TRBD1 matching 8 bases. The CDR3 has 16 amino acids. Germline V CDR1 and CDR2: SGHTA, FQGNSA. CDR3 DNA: TGTGCCAGCAGCCCTGAGGACAGGGCGAACAACGGGGAGCTGTTTTTT. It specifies CASSPEDRANNGELFF. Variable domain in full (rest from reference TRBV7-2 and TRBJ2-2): GAGVSQSPSNKVTEKGKDVELRCDPISGHTALYWYRQSLGQGLEFLIYFQGNSAPDKSGLPSDRFSAERTGGSVSTLTIQRTQQEDSAVYLCASSPEDRANNGELFFGEGSRLTVL.

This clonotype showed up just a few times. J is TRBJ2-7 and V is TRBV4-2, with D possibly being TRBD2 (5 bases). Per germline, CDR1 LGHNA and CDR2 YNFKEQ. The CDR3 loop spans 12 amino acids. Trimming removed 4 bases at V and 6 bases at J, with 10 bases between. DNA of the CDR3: TGTGCCAGCAGCCGCGGAAGCGGCGAGCAGTACTTC. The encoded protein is CASSRGSGEQYF.

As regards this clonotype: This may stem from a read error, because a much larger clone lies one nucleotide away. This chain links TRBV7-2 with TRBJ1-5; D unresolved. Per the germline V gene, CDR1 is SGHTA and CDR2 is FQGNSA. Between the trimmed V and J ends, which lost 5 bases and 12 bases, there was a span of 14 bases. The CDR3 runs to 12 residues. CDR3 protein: CASSPSTTLQHF. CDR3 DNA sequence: TGTGCCAGCAGCCCCTCTACGACGCTCCAGCATTTT. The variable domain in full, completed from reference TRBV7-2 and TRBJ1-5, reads GAGVSQSPSNKVTEKGKDVELRCDPISGHTALYWYRQSLGQGLEFLIYFQGNSAPDKSGLPSDRFSAERTGGSVSTLTIQRTQQEDSAVYLCASSPSTTLQHFGDGTRLSIL.

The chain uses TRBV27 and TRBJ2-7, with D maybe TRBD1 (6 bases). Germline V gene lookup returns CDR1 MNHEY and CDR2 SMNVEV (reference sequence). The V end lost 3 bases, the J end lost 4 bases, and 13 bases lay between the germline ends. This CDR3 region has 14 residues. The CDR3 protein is CASSFGDRPYEQYV. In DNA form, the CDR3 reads TGTGCCAGCAGTTTCGGCGACAGGCCATACGAGCAGTACGTC.

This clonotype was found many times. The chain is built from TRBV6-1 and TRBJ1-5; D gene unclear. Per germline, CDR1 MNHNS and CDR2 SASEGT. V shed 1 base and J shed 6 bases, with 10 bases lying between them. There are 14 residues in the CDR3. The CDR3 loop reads CASSEVGKPQPQHF. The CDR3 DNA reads TGTGCCAGCAGTGAAGTTGGGAAACCTCAGCCCCAGCATTTT.

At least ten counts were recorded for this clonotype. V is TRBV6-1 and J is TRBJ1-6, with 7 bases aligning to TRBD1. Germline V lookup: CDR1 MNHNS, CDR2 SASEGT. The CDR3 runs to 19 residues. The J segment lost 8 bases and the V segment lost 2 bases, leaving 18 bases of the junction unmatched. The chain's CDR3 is CASSERLVPGQRLDSPLHF. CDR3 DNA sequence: TGTGCCAGCAGTGAAAGACTAGTCCCGGGACAGAGACTGGATTCACCCCTCCACTTT.

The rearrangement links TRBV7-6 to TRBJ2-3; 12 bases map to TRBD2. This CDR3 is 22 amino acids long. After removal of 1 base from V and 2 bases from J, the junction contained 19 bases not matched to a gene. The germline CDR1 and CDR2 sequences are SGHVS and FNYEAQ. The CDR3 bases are TGTGCCAGCAGCTTAGTGCTTCGACTAGCGGGGGCCCGATCTAATTCCACAGATACGCAGTATTTT. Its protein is CASSLVLRLAGARSNSTDTQYF.

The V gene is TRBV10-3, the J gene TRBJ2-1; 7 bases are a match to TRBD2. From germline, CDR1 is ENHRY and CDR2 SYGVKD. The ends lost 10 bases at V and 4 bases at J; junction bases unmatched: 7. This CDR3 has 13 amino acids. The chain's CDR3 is CATNGGGYNEQFF. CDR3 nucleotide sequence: TGTGCCACTAACGGCGGGGGATACAATGAGCAGTTCTTC.

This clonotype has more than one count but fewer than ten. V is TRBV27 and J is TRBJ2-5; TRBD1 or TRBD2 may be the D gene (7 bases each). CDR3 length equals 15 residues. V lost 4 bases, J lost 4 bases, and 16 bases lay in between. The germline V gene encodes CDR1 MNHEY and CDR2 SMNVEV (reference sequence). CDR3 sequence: CASSSTGRATETQYF. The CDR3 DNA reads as TGTGCCAGCAGTTCGACAGGGAGGGCTACAGAGACCCAGTACTTC.

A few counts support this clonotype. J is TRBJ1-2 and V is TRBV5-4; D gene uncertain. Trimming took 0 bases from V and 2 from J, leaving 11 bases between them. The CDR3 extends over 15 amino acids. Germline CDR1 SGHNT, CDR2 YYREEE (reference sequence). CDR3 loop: CASSLVGWRNYGYTF. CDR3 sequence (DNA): TGTGCCAGCAGCTTGGTTGGTTGGAGGAACTATGGCTACACCTTC.

This chain's CDR3 is CANLRGYNSPLHF. The CDR3 DNA sequence: TGTGCCAACTTAAGGGGCTATAATTCACCCCTCCACTTT. This chain connects TRBV6-5 to TRBJ1-6, with a weak D call TRBD1 (5 bases). The V gene's germline CDR1 is MNHEY and CDR2 SVGAGI. Trimming removed 10 bases from V and 3 bases from J, with 10 bases in between. This CDR3 region has 13 residues.

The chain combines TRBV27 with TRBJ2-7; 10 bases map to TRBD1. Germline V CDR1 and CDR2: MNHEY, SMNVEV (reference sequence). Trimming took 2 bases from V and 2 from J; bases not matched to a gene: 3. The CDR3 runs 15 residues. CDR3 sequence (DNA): TGTGCCAGCAGTTTAGCCGGGACAGGGGCCTACGAGCAGTACGTC. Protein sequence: CASSLAGTGAYEQYV.

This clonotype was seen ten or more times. The CDR3 protein is CASSPSGTPGNTIYF. The CDR3 DNA reads as TGTGCCAGCAGCCCGTCAGGGACCCCTGGAAACACCATATATTTT. The chain links TRBV7-2 to TRBJ1-3; maybe TRBD1 (5 bases). The CDR3 covers 15 residues. Trimming removed 5 bases from V and 2 bases from J, with 13 bases in between. Germline V gene lookup returns CDR1 SGHTA and CDR2 FQGNSA.

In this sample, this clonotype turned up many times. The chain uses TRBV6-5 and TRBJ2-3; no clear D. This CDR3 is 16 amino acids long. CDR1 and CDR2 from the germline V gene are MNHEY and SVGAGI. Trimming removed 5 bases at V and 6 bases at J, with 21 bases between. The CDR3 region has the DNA TGTGCCAGCAGTCCCCTCGGGCGTCTGGCTGTGGATACGCAGTATTTT. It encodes CASSPLGRLAVDTQYF.

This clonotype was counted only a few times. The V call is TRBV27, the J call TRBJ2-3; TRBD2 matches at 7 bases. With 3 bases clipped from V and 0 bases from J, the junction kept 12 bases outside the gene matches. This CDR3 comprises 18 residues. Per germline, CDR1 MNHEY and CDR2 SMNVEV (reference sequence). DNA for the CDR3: TGTGCCAGCAGTTTCGTAAGGGGCCCAGCGGGGAGCACAGATACGCAGTATTTT. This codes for CASSFVRGPAGSTDTQYF.

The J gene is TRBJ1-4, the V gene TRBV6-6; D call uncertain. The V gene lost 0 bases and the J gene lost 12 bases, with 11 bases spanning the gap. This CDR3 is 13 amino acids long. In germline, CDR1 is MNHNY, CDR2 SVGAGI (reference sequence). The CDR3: CASSYSTPQELFF. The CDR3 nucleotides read TGTGCCAGCAGTTACTCGACCCCCCAAGAACTGTTTTTT.